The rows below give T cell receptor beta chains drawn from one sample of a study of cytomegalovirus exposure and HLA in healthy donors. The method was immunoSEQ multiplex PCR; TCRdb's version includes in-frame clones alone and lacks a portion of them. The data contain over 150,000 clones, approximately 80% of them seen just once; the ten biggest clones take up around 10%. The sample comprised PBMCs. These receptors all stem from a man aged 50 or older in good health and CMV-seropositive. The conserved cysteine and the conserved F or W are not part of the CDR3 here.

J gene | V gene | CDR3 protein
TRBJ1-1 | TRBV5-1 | ASTSWAGGSITEAF
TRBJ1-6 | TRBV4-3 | ASSQDRGDYNSPLH
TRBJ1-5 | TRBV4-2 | ASSQDGQSNQPQH
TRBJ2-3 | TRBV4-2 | ASSQVLAGLSDTQY
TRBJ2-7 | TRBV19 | ASSINPGQGFDEQY
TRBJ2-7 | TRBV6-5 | ASSYSTSVAYEQY
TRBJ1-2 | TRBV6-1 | ASLVAGQGRNGYT
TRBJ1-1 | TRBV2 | ASTQDRTANTEAF
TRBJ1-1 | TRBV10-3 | AISEGATGDTEAF
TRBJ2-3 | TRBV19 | ASSLGQGADVDTQY
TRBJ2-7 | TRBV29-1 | SVEGQTYEQY
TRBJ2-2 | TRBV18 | ASSGGANTGELF
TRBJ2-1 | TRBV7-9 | ASSLVRGSYNEQF
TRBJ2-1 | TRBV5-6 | ASSLGGSYNEQF
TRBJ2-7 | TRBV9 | ASSVGGTAYEQY
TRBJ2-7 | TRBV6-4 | ASSPQPDSVYEQY
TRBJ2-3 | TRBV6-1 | ASFRDRGTDTQY
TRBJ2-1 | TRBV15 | ATSRVSGNEQF
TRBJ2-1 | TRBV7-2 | ASSLDRGRENEQF
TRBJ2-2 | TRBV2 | ASSPWTGGGGELF
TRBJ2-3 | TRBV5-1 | ASSLTPGRGGDTQY
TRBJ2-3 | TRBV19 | ASSRAPVSSDTQY
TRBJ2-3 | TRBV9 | ASSPLGSLTDTQY
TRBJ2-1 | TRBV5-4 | ASSPDSGVEQF
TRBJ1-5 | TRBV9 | ASSPREANQPQH
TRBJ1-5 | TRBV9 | ASSVGGQPIQPQH
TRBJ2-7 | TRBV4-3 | ASSQESPRTSGDRIYEQY
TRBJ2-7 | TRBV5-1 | ASSHDRQTNTYEQY
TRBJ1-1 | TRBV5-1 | ASSLNGQGRNTEAF
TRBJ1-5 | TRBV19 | AVRSDRGSIGPQH
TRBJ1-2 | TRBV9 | ASSGQGLRGYGYT
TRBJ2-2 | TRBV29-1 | SVVDAAYTGELF
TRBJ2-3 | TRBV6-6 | ASSTRGGTDTQY
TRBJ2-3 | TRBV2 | AGTGSTDTQY
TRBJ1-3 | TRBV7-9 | ASSTGTTSSGNTIY
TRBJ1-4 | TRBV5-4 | ASSLQGSGEKLF
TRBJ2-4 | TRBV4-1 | ASSQEQGRNIQY
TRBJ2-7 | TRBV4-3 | ASSQDIPDIYEQY
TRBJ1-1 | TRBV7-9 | ASSYGPGQGKAF
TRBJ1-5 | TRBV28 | ASNNRGSQPQH
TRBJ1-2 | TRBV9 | ASSGGWDTDSVDYGYT
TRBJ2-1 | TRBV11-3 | ASSLGVSSSYNEQF
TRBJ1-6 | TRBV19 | ASSVSVGGYSPLH
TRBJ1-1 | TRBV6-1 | ASSVLQAGTEAF
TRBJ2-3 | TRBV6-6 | ASSFRLLDTQY
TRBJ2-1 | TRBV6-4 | ASTPGLAGDLSYNEQF
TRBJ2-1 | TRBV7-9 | ASSLARTGTHNEQF
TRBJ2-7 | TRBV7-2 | ASSLGPSSYEQY
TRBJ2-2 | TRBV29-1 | SVGLGELSGELF
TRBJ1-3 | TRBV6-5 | ASSYSGGASGNTIY
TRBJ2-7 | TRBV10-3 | AISDGTSSYEQY
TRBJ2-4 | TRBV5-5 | ASSLSWGGDGGNIQY